This is a list of T cell receptor beta chains from one sample in a study of T-cell memory formation after mild COVID-19. TCRdb reprocessed the 5' RACE reads via MiXCR and lists one record per CDR3 protein. This table holds about 44,000 distinct CDR3 sequences, 6% to 8% found once. Sequenced: PBMCs or a T cell subset sorted from them (not recorded which). All receptors derive from a man between 18 and 29 years old who had mild COVID-19 (a few samples of this study predate the infection). Cell type and time point are not known. Both conserved end residues are part of each CDR3. A D gene is named only where the DNA matches it firmly. Clone size is shown for a subset of rows, as once, few, many or a class of expanded clone.

j_call: TRBJ1-6; clone_size: .; d_call: TRBD1; v_call: TRBV3-1; cdr3_aa: CASSQVVGGDNSPLHF; cdr3_nt: TGTGCCAGCAGCCAAGTCGTAGGGGGCGATAATTCACCCCTCCACTTT
j_call: TRBJ1-2; clone_size: .; d_call: TRBD1; v_call: TRBV12-3/TRBV12-4; cdr3_aa: CASSRLGQGANYGYTF; cdr3_nt: TGTGCCAGCAGCCGACTTGGACAGGGGGCTAACTATGGCTACACCTTC
j_call: TRBJ1-6; clone_size: once; d_call: TRBD1; v_call: TRBV2; cdr3_aa: CASSPGQGLASRLHF; cdr3_nt: TGTGCCAGCAGCCCCGGACAGGGATTAGCTTCACGCCTCCACTTT
j_call: TRBJ1-2; clone_size: few; d_call: .; v_call: TRBV6-5; cdr3_aa: CASSPRTDHSNYGYTF; cdr3_nt: TGTGCCAGCAGCCCCCGGACAGACCATTCTAACTATGGCTACACCTTC
j_call: TRBJ1-3; clone_size: .; d_call: TRBD1; v_call: TRBV6-5; cdr3_aa: CASSRKLRDRGSAGNTIYF; cdr3_nt: TGTGCCAGCAGTCGTAAACTCCGGGACAGGGGTTCGGCTGGAAACACCATATATTTT
j_call: TRBJ1-5; clone_size: .; d_call: .; v_call: TRBV4-1; cdr3_aa: CASSQDMGAHQPQHF; cdr3_nt: TGCGCCAGCAGCCAAGATATGGGGGCGCATCAGCCCCAGCATTTT
j_call: TRBJ1-2; clone_size: .; d_call: .; v_call: TRBV28; cdr3_aa: CASSPAGERNGYTF; cdr3_nt: TGTGCCAGCAGTCCCGCAGGGGAACGGAATGGCTACACCTTC
j_call: TRBJ2-1; clone_size: few; d_call: TRBD2; v_call: TRBV2; cdr3_aa: CASTLSGGSYNEQFF; cdr3_nt: TGTGCCAGCACCCTTAGCGGGGGGAGCTACAATGAGCAGTTCTTC
j_call: TRBJ2-7; clone_size: many; d_call: TRBD1; v_call: TRBV7-8; cdr3_aa: CASSVGTDYEQYF; cdr3_nt: TGTGCCAGCAGCGTTGGGACAGATTACGAGCAGTACTTC
j_call: TRBJ1-3; clone_size: few; d_call: .; v_call: TRBV6-5; cdr3_aa: CASSYSESSGNTIYF; cdr3_nt: TGTGCCAGCAGTTACTCCGAGAGCTCTGGAAACACCATATATTTT
j_call: TRBJ2-3; clone_size: .; d_call: TRBD1; v_call: TRBV5-1; cdr3_aa: CASSSQGATDTQYF; cdr3_nt: TGCGCCAGCAGCTCACAGGGGGCTACAGATACGCAGTATTTT
j_call: TRBJ2-1; clone_size: few; d_call: .; v_call: TRBV6-2/TRBV6-3; cdr3_aa: CATHWLGEQFF; cdr3_nt: TGTGCCACCCACTGGCTAGGGGAGCAGTTCTTC
j_call: TRBJ2-2; clone_size: .; d_call: TRBD2; v_call: TRBV6-1; cdr3_aa: CASSDLTSLNTGELFF; cdr3_nt: TGTGCCAGCAGTGACCTGACTAGCTTAAACACCGGGGAGCTGTTTTTT
j_call: TRBJ1-1; clone_size: .; d_call: .; v_call: TRBV5-1; cdr3_aa: CASSLFSADTEAFF; cdr3_nt: TGCGCCAGCAGCTTGTTTTCGGCGGACACTGAAGCTTTCTTT
j_call: TRBJ1-5; clone_size: few; d_call: .; v_call: TRBV4-3; cdr3_aa: CASSPEFSNQPQHF; cdr3_nt: TGCGCCAGCAGCCCAGAATTTAGCAATCAGCCCCAGCATTTT
j_call: TRBJ2-1; clone_size: medium-sized; d_call: .; v_call: TRBV9; cdr3_aa: CASSPWRGNYNEQFF; cdr3_nt: TGTGCCAGCAGTCCCTGGCGGGGAAACTACAATGAGCAGTTCTTC
j_call: TRBJ1-2; clone_size: .; d_call: .; v_call: TRBV5-1; cdr3_aa: CASSPGDTNYGYTF; cdr3_nt: TGCGCCAGCAGCCCAGGGGACACCAACTATGGCTACACCTTC
j_call: TRBJ1-1; clone_size: few; d_call: .; v_call: TRBV5-1; cdr3_aa: CASSSTRGDTEAFF; cdr3_nt: TGCGCCAGCAGTTCAACTCGTGGTGACACTGAAGCTTTCTTT
j_call: TRBJ2-5; clone_size: .; d_call: .; v_call: TRBV24-1; cdr3_aa: CATSDLGTQGLETQYF; cdr3_nt: TGTGCCACCAGTGATTTGGGGACCCAGGGCCTGGAGACCCAGTACTTC
j_call: TRBJ2-3; clone_size: .; d_call: .; v_call: TRBV5-1; cdr3_aa: CASSPLGSSTDTQYF; cdr3_nt: TGCGCCAGCAGCCCCCTCGGGTCTAGCACAGATACGCAGTATTTT
j_call: TRBJ2-3; clone_size: few; d_call: TRBD1; v_call: TRBV7-6; cdr3_aa: CASSSPTGPQYF; cdr3_nt: TGTGCCAGCAGTTCCCCGACAGGGCCCCAGTATTTT
j_call: TRBJ2-5; clone_size: many; d_call: .; v_call: TRBV12-3/TRBV12-4; cdr3_aa: CASRSRGETQYF; cdr3_nt: TGTGCCAGCAGATCTAGAGGGGAGACCCAGTACTTC
j_call: TRBJ2-3; clone_size: many; d_call: TRBD1; v_call: TRBV12-3/TRBV12-4; cdr3_aa: CASRTGSDSDTQYF; cdr3_nt: TGTGCCAGCAGGACAGGGTCAGATAGTGATACGCAGTATTTT
j_call: TRBJ2-2; clone_size: .; d_call: .; v_call: TRBV7-7; cdr3_aa: CASQWRENTGELFF; cdr3_nt: TGTGCCTCCCAGTGGAGGGAAAACACCGGGGAGCTGTTTTTT
j_call: TRBJ2-3; clone_size: many; d_call: .; v_call: TRBV7-6; cdr3_aa: CASSLLGSPTDTQYF; cdr3_nt: TGTGCCAGCAGCTTACTGGGCAGCCCCACAGATACGCAGTATTTT
j_call: TRBJ2-5; clone_size: .; d_call: .; v_call: TRBV11-3; cdr3_aa: CASSLGLGKTQYF; cdr3_nt: TGTGCCAGCAGCTTAGGGCTGGGAAAGACCCAGTACTTC
j_call: TRBJ2-2; clone_size: many; d_call: TRBD2; v_call: TRBV12-3/TRBV12-4; cdr3_aa: CASSLRLAGGELFF; cdr3_nt: TGTGCCAGCAGTTTACGTCTAGCGGGGGGGGAGCTGTTTTTT
j_call: TRBJ1-2; clone_size: few; d_call: TRBD1; v_call: TRBV6-5; cdr3_aa: CASSYAGTAAGYTF; cdr3_nt: TGTGCCAGCAGTTACGCCGGGACAGCGGCTGGCTACACCTTC
j_call: TRBJ2-2; clone_size: .; d_call: .; v_call: TRBV5-4; cdr3_aa: CASSPSQRSNTGELFF; cdr3_nt: TGTGCCAGCAGCCCTAGTCAGAGATCGAACACCGGGGAGCTGTTTTTT
j_call: TRBJ2-3; clone_size: few; d_call: TRBD2; v_call: TRBV5-1; cdr3_aa: CASSSGLAGATDTQYF; cdr3_nt: TGCGCCAGCAGCTCGGGACTAGCGGGGGCCACGGATACGCAGTATTTT